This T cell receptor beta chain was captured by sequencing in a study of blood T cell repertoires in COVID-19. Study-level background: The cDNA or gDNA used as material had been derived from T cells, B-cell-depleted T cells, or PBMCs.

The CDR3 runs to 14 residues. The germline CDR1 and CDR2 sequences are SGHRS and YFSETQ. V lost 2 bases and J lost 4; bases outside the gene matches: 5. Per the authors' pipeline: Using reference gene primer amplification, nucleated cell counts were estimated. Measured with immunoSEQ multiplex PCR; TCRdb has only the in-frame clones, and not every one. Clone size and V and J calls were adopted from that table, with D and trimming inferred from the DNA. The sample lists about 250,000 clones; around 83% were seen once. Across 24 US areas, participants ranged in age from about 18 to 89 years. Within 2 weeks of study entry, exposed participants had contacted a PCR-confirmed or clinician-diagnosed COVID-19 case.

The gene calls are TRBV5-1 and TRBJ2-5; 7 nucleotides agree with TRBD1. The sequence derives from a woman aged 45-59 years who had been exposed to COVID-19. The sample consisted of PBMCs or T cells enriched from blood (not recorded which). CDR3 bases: TGCGCCAGCAGCTTACCGGGACAGAGAGAGACCCAGTACTTC. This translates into CASSLPGQRETQYF.